One and the same sample provided the 30 T cell receptor beta chains below, sequenced in a study of blood T cell repertoires in COVID-19. Sequencing was performed with immunoSEQ multiplex PCR; in TCRdb, only in-frame clones are kept and a portion is missing. The data show 120,000 or so clones, with about 88% seen just once and approximately 1.2% held by the top ten. Sequenced input: peripheral blood. The receptor set was obtained from a woman of 80 years or more with acute or convalescent COVID-19.

This clone was detected once. V usage is TRBV6-5 and J usage is TRBJ1-2; 7 positions match TRBD1. Losses at the gene ends were 2 bases for V and 6 bases for J; bases not matched to a gene: 9. CDR1 and CDR2 (germline): MNHEY, SVGAGI. The CDR3 loop spans 15 amino acids. The DNA of the CDR3 is TGTGCCAGCAGTTACGCGGGACAGATCGTACATGGCTACACCTTC. Translation: CASSYAGQIVHGYTF.

The chain combines TRBV5-6 with TRBJ1-3; unclear D gene. This CDR3 comprises 15 residues. Germline loops: CDR1 SGHDT, CDR2 YYEEEE. Trimming pared 0 bases from V and 0 bases from J, leaving 7 bases between. The CDR3, as DNA: TGTGCCAGCAGCTTGGGGCAGTACTCTGGAAACACCATATATTTT. Amino acids: CASSLGQYSGNTIYF.

The J gene is TRBJ1-1, the V gene TRBV7-9; D not resolved. Trimming pared 11 bases from V and 6 bases from J, leaving 13 bases between. Germline V gene sequence: CDR1 SEHNR, CDR2 FQNEAQ (reference sequence). This CDR3 has 11 residues. The CDR3, as DNA: TGTGCCTTCCGAGGGCAGTCTGAAGCTTTCTTT. Protein: CAFRGQSEAFF.

V usage is TRBV19 and J usage is TRBJ1-1; 8 positions agree with TRBD1. Germline V lookup: CDR1 LNHDA, CDR2 SQIVND (reference sequence). Losses at the gene ends were 6 bases for V and 7 bases for J; bases not matched to a gene: 7. The CDR3 runs 13 residues. CDR3 sequence (DNA): TGTGCCAGTAGCACCCGAGACAGGGGTGAAGCTTTCTTT. The encoded protein is CASSTRDRGEAFF.

This sequence joins TRBV20-1 and TRBJ2-3; TRBD2 might be the D (5 bases). Germline CDR1 reads DFQATT; CDR2 reads SNEGSKA (reference sequence). The CDR3 extends over 11 amino acids. V was shortened by 3 bases and J by 7 bases, with 8 bases between the two germline ends. For the CDR3, the DNA is TGCAGTGCTAGTCCTAGCTATACGCAGTATTTT. Translating gives CSASPSYTQYF.

V usage is TRBV18 and J usage is TRBJ1-1; D call uncertain. Trimming pared 6 bases from V and 0 bases from J, leaving 11 bases between. In germline, CDR1 is KGHSH, CDR2 LQKENI. This CDR3 spans 14 amino acids. This CDR3 is CASSKSIMNTEAFF. CDR3 nucleotide sequence: TGTGCCAGCTCCAAAAGCATAATGAACACTGAAGCTTTCTTT.

The rearrangement joins TRBV4-2 to TRBJ1-1; D is uncertain. The length of the CDR3 is 16 residues. The V end was cut by 2 bases, the J end by 0 bases, with 13 bases between. The germline CDR1 and CDR2 sequences are LGHNA and YNFKEQ. The CDR3 protein is CASSQTQGRMNTEAFF. The CDR3 bases are TGTGCCAGCAGCCAAACCCAAGGGAGAATGAACACTGAAGCTTTCTTT.

The V call is TRBV9, the J call TRBJ1-3, with D unclear. This CDR3 contains 14 residues. V gave up 2 bases and J gave up 1 base, with 7 bases separating them. Germline CDR1 and CDR2: SGDLS and YYNGEE. Written as DNA, the CDR3 is TGTGCCAGCAGCGTTTCGCGGTCTGGAAACACCATATATTTT. This codes for CASSVSRSGNTIYF.

The V call is TRBV5-1, the J call TRBJ1-4; D may be TRBD1 (6 bases). The germline V gene has CDR1 SGHRS and CDR2 YFSETQ. The germline V and J ends were trimmed by 2 bases and 8 bases, with 13 bases remaining between them. The CDR3 covers 14 residues. CDR3 DNA: TGCGCCAGCAGCTTCAGTCAGGGGTCGGAAAAACTGTTTTTT. Protein: CASSFSQGSEKLFF.

This rearrangement joins TRBV9 to TRBJ1-6; maybe TRBD1 (6 bases). This CDR3 is 16 amino acids long. Germline lookup yields CDR1 SGDLS and CDR2 YYNGEE. V lost 0 bases, J lost 7 bases, and 14 bases lay in between. CDR3 coding DNA: TGTGCCAGCAGCGTAGCAGGGGCGCTTAACAATTCACCCCTCCACTTT. Translating gives CASSVAGALNNSPLHF.

V is TRBV9 and J is TRBJ2-1; 7 positions agree with TRBD2. J lost 7 bases, V lost 4 bases, and 5 bases had no gene match. The CDR3 is 13 amino acids. Germline-derived CDR1 and CDR2 are SGDLS and YYNGEE. The CDR3 sequence is CASSRGVRNEQFF. Written as DNA, the CDR3 is TGTGCCAGCAGCCGGGGGGTTAGAAATGAGCAGTTCTTC.

This sequence joins TRBV3-1 (or the pseudogene TRBV3-2) and TRBJ2-7; 13 bases are a match to TRBD2. CDR1 is LGHDT, CDR2 YNNKEL, per germline (reference sequence). The CDR3 covers 16 residues. The V gene end was trimmed by 3 bases and the J gene end by 4 bases; junction bases not matched to a gene: 6. The CDR3, as DNA: TGTGCCAGCAGCCATTCCGGACTAGCGGGAGTTTACGAGCAGTACTTC. This codes for CASSHSGLAGVYEQYF.

The chain links TRBV19 to TRBJ1-2; D perhaps matches TRBD1 (6 bases). CDR1 is LNHDA and CDR2 is SQIVND in the germline V gene (reference sequence). V lost 7 bases and J lost 7, with 13 bases in between. This CDR3 is built from 12 residues. CDR3 nucleotide sequence: TGTGCCAGTATCCGGGGGGCTGGTGGCTACACCTTC. Its protein is CASIRGAGGYTF. Full variable domain (remainder filled in from reference TRBV19 and TRBJ1-2): DGGITQSPKYLFRKEGQNVTLSCEQNLNHDAMYWYRQDPGQGLRLIYYSQIVNDFQKGDIAEGYSVSREKKESFPLTVTSAQKNPTAFYLCASIRGAGGYTFGSGTRLTVV.

The chain couples TRBV7-7 to TRBJ2-5, with D perhaps matching TRBD1 (6 bases). The CDR3 totals 14 residues. V was clipped by 3 bases and J by 3 bases, with 11 bases between them. Looked up from germline, CDR1 is SSHAT and CDR2 is FNYEAQ (reference sequence). The CDR3 spells CASSFRGQKETQYF. The CDR3, as DNA: TGTGCCAGCAGCTTTAGGGGACAAAAAGAGACCCAGTACTTC.

This clone was counted a single time. The chain recombines TRBV10-3 with TRBJ1-3, with D unresolved. This CDR3 contains 14 residues. V was cut by 7 bases and J by 2 bases, with 12 bases left in between. Germline V gene lookup returns CDR1 ENHRY and CDR2 SYGVKD. DNA for the CDR3: TGTGCCATCAACCCGCAGCGTCCTGGAAACACCATATATTTT. Protein product: CAINPQRPGNTIYF.

The chain uses TRBV15 and TRBJ1-5; tentative D call: TRBD1 (6 bases). The CDR3 consists of 16 residues. Germline V CDR1 and CDR2: LNHNV, YYDKDF (reference sequence). V lost 0 bases to trimming and J lost 5 bases, with 14 bases between them. The CDR3 coding sequence is TGTGCCACCAGCAGAGATTTGGGCAGGACAGATCAGCCCCAGCATTTT. Protein product: CATSRDLGRTDQPQHF.

The chain uses TRBV11-2 and TRBJ1-6; D is possibly TRBD1 (5 bases). The CDR3 is made up of 15 amino acids. Germline V gene data show CDR1 as SGHAT and CDR2 as FQNNGV. Trimming stripped 0 bases from V and 9 bases from J, with 12 bases between. The CDR3 loop is CASSLETGPASPLHF. In DNA, the CDR3 is TGTGCCAGCAGCTTAGAAACAGGTCCAGCTTCACCCCTCCACTTT.

The chain combines TRBV28 with TRBJ2-5, with D tentatively TRBD1 (5 bases). The CDR3 consists of 13 residues. Germline V gene sequence: CDR1 MDHEN, CDR2 SYDVKM. The ends were cut back, 3 bases at V and 3 bases at J, with 8 bases in the middle. This CDR3 reads CASSLGLEETQYF. The CDR3 DNA reads as TGTGCCAGCAGTTTGGGGCTAGAAGAGACCCAGTACTTC.

This chain connects TRBV5-4 to TRBJ2-7, with TRBD2 matching over 11 bases. Losses at the gene ends were 4 bases for V and 0 bases for J; bases not matched to a gene: 6. The CDR3 loop spans 16 amino acids. Germline CDR1 is SGHNT and CDR2 is YYREEE (reference sequence). The DNA for the CDR3 is TGTGCCAGCAGCCGCCCAGGGACTAGCGGCTCCTACGAGCAGTACTTC. Amino acid sequence: CASSRPGTSGSYEQYF.

V usage is TRBV4-2 and J usage is TRBJ2-7; 8 bases map to TRBD2. The CDR3 runs 14 residues. Trimming at V came to 3 bases and at J to 2 bases, leaving 3 bases not matched to a gene. Germline V gives CDR1 LGHNA, CDR2 YNFKEQ. The CDR3 reads CASSQSGGTYEQYF. CDR3 sequence (DNA): TGTGCCAGCAGCCAGAGCGGGGGCACCTACGAGCAGTACTTC.

This chain uses TRBV12-5 with TRBJ1-3, with D perhaps matching TRBD1 (6 bases). The V gene lost 7 bases and the J gene lost 5 bases, with 15 bases spanning the gap. This CDR3 has 14 residues. Per germline, CDR1 LGHNT and CDR2 FRNRAP. CDR3 nucleotide sequence: TGTGCTAGTGTGGGGGGGCTTCGAAGAAACACCATATATTTT. Translating it yields CASVGGLRRNTIYF.

The rearrangement links TRBV7-2 to TRBJ1-1; 8 bases match TRBD1. After removal of 3 bases from V and 5 bases from J, the junction contained 5 bases not matched to a gene. There are 14 residues in the CDR3. CDR1 and CDR2 from the germline V gene are SGHTA and FQGNSA. This CDR3 reads CASSFGQGRTEAFF. The CDR3 coding sequence is TGTGCCAGCAGCTTTGGACAGGGCCGGACTGAAGCTTTCTTT.

V is TRBV7-3 and J is TRBJ2-5, with TRBD2 matching 8 bases. The V segment lost 4 bases and the J segment 1 base; nucleotides outside the gene matches: 2. Germline loops: CDR1 SGHTA, CDR2 FQGTGA. The CDR3 has 14 residues. In DNA form, the CDR3 reads TGTGCCAGCAGCTCCGCGGGGGGCCAAGAGACCCAGTACTTC. This encodes CASSSAGGQETQYF.

V and J are TRBV3-1 (or the pseudogene TRBV3-2) and TRBJ1-1; 10 bases agree with TRBD1. CDR1 is LGHDT, CDR2 YNNKEL, per germline (reference sequence). Trimming cost V 8 bases and J 4 bases; bases outside gene matches: 4. The CDR3 extends over 13 amino acids. CDR3: CASRQGAGTEAFF. CDR3 DNA sequence: TGTGCCAGCCGACAGGGGGCAGGCACTGAAGCTTTCTTT.

V gene TRBV6-1 combines with J gene TRBJ2-3, with D possibly being TRBD2 (6 bases). The V gene's germline CDR1 is MNHNS and CDR2 SASEGT. The CDR3 sequence is 16 residues long. Trimming cost V 0 bases and J 4 bases, with 14 bases left between them. The CDR3 protein is CASSEAGGRIADTQYF. For the CDR3, the DNA is TGTGCCAGCAGTGAAGCTGGGGGGAGGATCGCAGATACGCAGTATTTT.

The CDR3 coding sequence is TGTGCCAGCAGTGAACAGGGAACGGGCTACACCTTC. Residues: CASSEQGTGYTF. The chain joins TRBV6-1 to TRBJ1-2, with a tentative D call TRBD1 (5 bases). The V end lost 2 bases, the J end lost 8 bases, and 9 bases lay between the germline ends. There are 12 residues in the CDR3. Germline V gene lookup returns CDR1 MNHNS and CDR2 SASEGT.

The J gene is TRBJ1-5, the V gene TRBV3-1 (or the pseudogene TRBV3-2), with 11 bases identical to TRBD1. Germline loops: CDR1 LGHDT, CDR2 YNNKEL (reference sequence). V gave up 3 bases and J gave up 4 bases; unmatched junction bases: 5. There are 16 residues in the CDR3. In DNA form, the CDR3 reads TGTGCCAGCAGCCAGTCCGGGACAGGGGGAAATCAGCCCCAGCATTTT. Translating gives CASSQSGTGGNQPQHF.

The table lists this clone with a count of one. The V gene is TRBV5-4, the J gene TRBJ2-7, with a weak D call TRBD2 (5 bases). The germline gives CDR1 SGHNT, CDR2 YYREEE (reference sequence). This CDR3 comprises 14 residues. V lost 0 bases to trimming and J lost 2 bases, with 9 bases between them. CDR3: CASSLGGSAYEQYF. DNA of the CDR3: TGTGCCAGCAGCTTGGGGGGTAGCGCCTACGAGCAGTACTTC.

The genes are TRBV11-3 and TRBJ2-7, with D unclear. The CDR3 contains 13 residues. The V end was cut by 1 base, the J end by 1 base, with 5 bases between. Looked up from germline, CDR1 is SGHNT and CDR2 is YENEEA. Here the CDR3 DNA reads TGTGCCAGCAGCTTAGGGGCTTCCTACGAGCAGTACTTC. It translates to CASSLGASYEQYF.

The chain uses TRBV7-6 and TRBJ2-7, with TRBD2 identical over 10 bases. V lost 5 bases to trimming and J lost 2 bases; unmatched junction nucleotides: 3. There are 14 residues in the CDR3. The germline CDR1 and CDR2 sequences are SGHVS and FNYEAQ. The CDR3 nucleotides read TGTGCCAGCAGCCAACTAGCGGGGCCCTACGAGCAGTACTTC. This codes for CASSQLAGPYEQYF.